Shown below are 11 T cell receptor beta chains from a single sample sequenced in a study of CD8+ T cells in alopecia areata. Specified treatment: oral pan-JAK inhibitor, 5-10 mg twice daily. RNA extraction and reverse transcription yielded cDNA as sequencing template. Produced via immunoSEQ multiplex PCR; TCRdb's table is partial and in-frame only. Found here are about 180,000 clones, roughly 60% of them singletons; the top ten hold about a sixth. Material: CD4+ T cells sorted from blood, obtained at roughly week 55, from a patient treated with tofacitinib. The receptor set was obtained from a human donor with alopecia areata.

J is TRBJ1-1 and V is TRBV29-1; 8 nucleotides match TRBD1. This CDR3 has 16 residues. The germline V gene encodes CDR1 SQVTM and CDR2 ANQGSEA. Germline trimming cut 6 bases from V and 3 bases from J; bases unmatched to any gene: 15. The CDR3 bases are TGCAGCGTCCAAAACAGGGGGTCTAGGGCGGACACTGAAGCTTTCTTT. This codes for CSVQNRGSRADTEAFF. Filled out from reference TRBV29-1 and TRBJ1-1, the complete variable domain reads SAVISQKPSRDICQRGTSLTIQCQVDSQVTMMFWYRQQPGQSLTLIATANQGSEATYESGFVIDKFPISRPNLTFSTLTVSNMSPEDSSIYLCSVQNRGSRADTEAFFGQGTRLTVV.

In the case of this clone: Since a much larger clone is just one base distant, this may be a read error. CDR3 nucleotide sequence: TGTGCCAGCAGCCCAAGCGGGGGGGGCTACAATGAGCAGTTCTTC. As protein: CASSPSGGGYNEQFF. The chain is built from TRBV7-3 and TRBJ2-1, with 10 bases that match TRBD2. V gave up 5 bases and J gave up 3 bases; unmatched junction bases: 4. This CDR3 has 15 amino acids. Germline values: CDR1 SGHTA, CDR2 FQGTGA.

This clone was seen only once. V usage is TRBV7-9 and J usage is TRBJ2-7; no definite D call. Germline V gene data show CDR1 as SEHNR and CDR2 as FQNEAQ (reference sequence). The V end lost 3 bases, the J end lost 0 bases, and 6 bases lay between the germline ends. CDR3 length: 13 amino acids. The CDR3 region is CASSLVYSYEQYF. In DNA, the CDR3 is TGTGCCAGCAGCTTGGTGTACTCCTACGAGCAGTACTTC.

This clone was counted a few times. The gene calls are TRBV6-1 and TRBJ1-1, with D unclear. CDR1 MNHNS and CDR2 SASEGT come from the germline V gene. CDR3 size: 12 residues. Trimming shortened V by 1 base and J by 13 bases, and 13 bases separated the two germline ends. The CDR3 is CASSEGGGPDFF. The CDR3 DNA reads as TGTGCCAGCAGTGAAGGGGGAGGGCCAGATTTCTTT.

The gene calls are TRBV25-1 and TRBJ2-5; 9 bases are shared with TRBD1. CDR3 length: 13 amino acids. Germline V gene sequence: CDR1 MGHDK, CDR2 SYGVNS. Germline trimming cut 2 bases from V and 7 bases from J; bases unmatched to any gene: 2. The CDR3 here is CASSEMGQGTQYF. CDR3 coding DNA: TGTGCCAGCAGTGAAATGGGACAGGGGACCCAGTACTTC.

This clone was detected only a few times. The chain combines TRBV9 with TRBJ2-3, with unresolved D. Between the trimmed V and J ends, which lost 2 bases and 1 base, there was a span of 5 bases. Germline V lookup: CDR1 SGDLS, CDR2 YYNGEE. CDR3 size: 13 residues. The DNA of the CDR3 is TGTGCCAGCAGCGTTTTGGGCACAGATACGCAGTATTTT. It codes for CASSVLGTDTQYF.

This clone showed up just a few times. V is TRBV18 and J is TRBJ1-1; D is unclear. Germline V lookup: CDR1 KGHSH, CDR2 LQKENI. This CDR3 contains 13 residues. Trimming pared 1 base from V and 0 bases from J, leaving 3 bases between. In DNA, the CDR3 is TGTGCCAGCTCACCACTCGTGAACACTGAAGCTTTCTTT. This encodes CASSPLVNTEAFF.

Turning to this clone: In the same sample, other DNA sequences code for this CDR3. The CDR3 bases are TGCGCCAGCAGCCCGGGGACAACCAACTACGAGCAGTACTTC. This sequence encodes CASSPGTTNYEQYF. V usage is TRBV5-1 and J usage is TRBJ2-7; possibly TRBD1 for D (6 bases). Germline V gene data show CDR1 as SGHRS and CDR2 as YFSETQ. The CDR3 is 14 residues long. Trimming shortened V by 4 bases and J by 3 bases, and 14 bases separated the two germline ends. The full variable domain, its missing parts supplied by reference TRBV5-1 and TRBJ2-7, is KAGVTQTPRYLIKTRGQQVTLSCSPISGHRSVSWYQQTPGQGLQFLFEYFSETQRNKGNFPGRFSGRQFSNSRSEMNVSTLELGDSALYLCASSPGTTNYEQYFGPGTRLTVT.

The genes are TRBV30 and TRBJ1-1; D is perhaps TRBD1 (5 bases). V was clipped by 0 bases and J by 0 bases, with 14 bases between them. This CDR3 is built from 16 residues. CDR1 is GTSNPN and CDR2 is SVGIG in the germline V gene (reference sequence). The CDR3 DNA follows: TGTGCCTGGAGTGTAACGGGGGGGACCATGAACACTGAAGCTTTCTTT. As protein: CAWSVTGGTMNTEAFF.

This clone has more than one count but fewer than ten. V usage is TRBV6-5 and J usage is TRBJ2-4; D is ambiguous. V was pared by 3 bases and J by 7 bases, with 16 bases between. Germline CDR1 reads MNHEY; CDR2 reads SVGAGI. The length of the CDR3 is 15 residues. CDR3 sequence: CASSYWKNADNIQYF. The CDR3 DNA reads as TGTGCCAGCAGTTATTGGAAAAACGCGGACAACATTCAGTACTTC.

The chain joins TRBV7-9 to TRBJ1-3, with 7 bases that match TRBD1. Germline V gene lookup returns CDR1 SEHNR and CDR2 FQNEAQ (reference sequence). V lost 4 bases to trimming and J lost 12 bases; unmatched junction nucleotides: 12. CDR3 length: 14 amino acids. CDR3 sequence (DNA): TGTGCCAGCAGCTCCCAGGGGGGTTTTGAGGTCATATATTTT. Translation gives CASSSQGGFEVIYF.